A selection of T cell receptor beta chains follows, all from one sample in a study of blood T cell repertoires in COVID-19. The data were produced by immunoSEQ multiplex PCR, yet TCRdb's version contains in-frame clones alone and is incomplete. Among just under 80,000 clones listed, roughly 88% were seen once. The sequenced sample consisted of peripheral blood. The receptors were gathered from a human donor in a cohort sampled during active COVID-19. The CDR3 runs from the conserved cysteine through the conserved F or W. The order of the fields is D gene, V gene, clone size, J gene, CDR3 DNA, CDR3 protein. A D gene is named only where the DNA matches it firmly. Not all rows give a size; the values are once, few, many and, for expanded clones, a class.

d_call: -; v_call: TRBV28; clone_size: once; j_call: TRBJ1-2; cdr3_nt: TGTGCCAGCAGTTTGTCGTCGGGGCAGGGGCATGGCTACACCTTC; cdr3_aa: CASSLSSGQGHGYTF
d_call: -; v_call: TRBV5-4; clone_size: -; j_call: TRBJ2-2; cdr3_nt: TGTGCCAGCAGCCAGGGACTCTTGAACACCGGGGAGCTGTTTTTT; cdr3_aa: CASSQGLLNTGELFF
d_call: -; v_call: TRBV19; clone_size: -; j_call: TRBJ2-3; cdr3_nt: TGTGCCAGTAGTATACAGGTGTCCGCAGATACGCAGTATTTT; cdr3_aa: CASSIQVSADTQYF
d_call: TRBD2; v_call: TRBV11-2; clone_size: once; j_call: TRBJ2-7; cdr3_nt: TGTGCCAGCAGCTTCTTAGCGGGATACGAGCAGTACTTC; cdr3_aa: CASSFLAGYEQYF
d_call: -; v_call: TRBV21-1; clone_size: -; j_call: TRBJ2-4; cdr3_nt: TGTGCCAGCAGCAAAGGGAAGGGACTAGACGACCTTAGCGACATTCAGTACTTC; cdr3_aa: CASSKGKGLDDLSDIQYF
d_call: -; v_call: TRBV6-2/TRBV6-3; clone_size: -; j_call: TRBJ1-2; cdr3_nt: TGTGCCAGCAGTTACTCGGACAGCTCCTACACCTTC; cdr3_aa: CASSYSDSSYTF
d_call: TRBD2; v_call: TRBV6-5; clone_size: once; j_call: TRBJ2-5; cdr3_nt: TGTGCCAGCAGTTACATGCGGGAGGTACAAGAGACCCAGTACTTC; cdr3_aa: CASSYMREVQETQYF
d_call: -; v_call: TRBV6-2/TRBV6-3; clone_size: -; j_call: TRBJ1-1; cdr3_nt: TGTGCCAGCAGTTACTTGCGGGTGAACACTGAAGCTTTCTTT; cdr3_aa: CASSYLRVNTEAFF
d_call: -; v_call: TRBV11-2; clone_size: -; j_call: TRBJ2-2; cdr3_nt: TGTGCCAGCAGCTTAGATCCTAGAACCGTGTTAACCGGGGAGCTGTTTTTT; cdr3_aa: CASSLDPRTVLTGELFF
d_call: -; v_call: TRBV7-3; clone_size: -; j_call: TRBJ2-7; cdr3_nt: TGTGCCAGCAGCTTAAATCCCGGGAGTATGTACGAGCAGTACTTC; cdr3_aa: CASSLNPGSMYEQYF
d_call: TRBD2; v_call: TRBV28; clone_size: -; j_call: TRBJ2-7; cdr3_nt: TGTGCCAGCAGTTTAACTAGCGGACCTATACGCGAGCAGTACTTC; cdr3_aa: CASSLTSGPIREQYF
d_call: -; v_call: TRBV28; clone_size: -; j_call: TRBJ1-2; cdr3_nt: TGTGCCAGCAAGGCGGGCTATCTTGGCTACACCTTC; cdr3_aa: CASKAGYLGYTF
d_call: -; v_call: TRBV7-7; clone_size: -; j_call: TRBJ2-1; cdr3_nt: TGTGCCAGCAGCTTAGTCCTAGGCAATGAGCAGTTCTTC; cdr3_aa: CASSLVLGNEQFF